Detailed here is one T cell receptor (beta chain). J gave up 6 bases and V 2 bases, and 10 bases lay outside the gene matches. The CDR3 contains 17 residues. The V gene's germline CDR1 is MNHEY and CDR2 SVGEGT. The data stem from a study of blood T cell repertoires in COVID-19. Across the whole study: The origin of the acute and convalescent COVID-19 samples was the United States, Italy and Spain.

Followed over time, Seattle patients had been enrolled while infection was active. Original handling: Quantification of nucleated cells was approximated via reference gene primer amplification. TCRdb keeps only in-frame clones here, not all; method: immunoSEQ multiplex PCR. V, J and clone size were drawn from that table, and D and trimming were deduced from the DNA. The sample lists approximately 99,000 clones, about 90% occurring once. This chain uses TRBV6-2 or TRBV6-3 with TRBJ2-1, with 10 bases identical to TRBD2. The TCR sequence derives from a man between 45 and 60 years old with COVID-19, enrolled during active disease. The specimen was peripheral blood. DNA of the CDR3: TGTGCCAGCAGTTACCGTATAGCGGGGGGAGTAGGCAATGAGCAGTTCTTC. Translated, it gives CASSYRIAGGVGNEQFF.